This paragraph reports one TCR beta chain. Its specificity is unknown. Amplification used 60 Vbeta primers and 13 Jbeta primers. The table came from immunoSEQ multiplex PCR; TCRdb's copy has only in-frame clones and leaves some out. Here the sample spans 130,000 or so clones, about 70% being singletons. The data derive from a study of cytomegalovirus exposure and HLA in healthy donors. Notes on the study in general: The study designated about 180 TCR beta chains cytomegalovirus-associated.

Sequenced sample: PBMCs. The sequence was obtained from a woman aged 40 to 55 in good health and CMV-seropositive.

The CDR3 DNA reads TGTGCCAGCTCCCCTGACAGGGTTTCCTACGAGCAGTACTTC. Encoded protein: CASSPDRVSYEQYF. The chain couples TRBV18 to TRBJ2-7, with 7 bases aligning to TRBD1. Germline V gene sequence: CDR1 KGHSH, CDR2 LQKENI. The ends lost 6 bases at V and 1 base at J; junction bases unmatched: 6. The CDR3 runs 14 residues.